The rows below give T cell receptor beta chains drawn from one sample of a study of blood T cell repertoires in COVID-19. The protocol was immunoSEQ multiplex PCR, while the TCRdb copy is restricted to in-frame clones and leaves out a portion. This sample has under 300,000 clones, with roughly 80% found just once. The sequenced sample consisted of peripheral blood. All receptors derive from a woman in her thirties or forties with active or convalescent COVID-19. CDR3s include the opening cysteine and the closing phenylalanine or tryptophan. The order of the fields is V gene, clone size, J gene, D gene, CDR3 protein, CDR3 DNA. D genes are given only for firm matches. Expanded clones are given a class, and other clones once, few, many or no size at all.

TRBV4-1	NA	TRBJ1-3	TRBD1	CASSQDSTGGYRNTIYF	TGCGCCAGCAGCCAAGATTCTACAGGGGGTTATAGAAACACCATATATTTT
TRBV10-3	NA	TRBJ1-2	TRBD1	CASWDRRNYGYTF	TGTGCCTCATGGGACAGGCGGAACTATGGCTACACCTTC
TRBV4-2	NA	TRBJ2-5	TRBD2	CASSHEVLAAGETQYF	TGTGCCAGCAGCCACGAGGTACTAGCGGCGGGGGAGACCCAGTACTTC
TRBV7-3	NA	TRBJ1-5	NA	CASSLTGVNQPQHF	TGTGCCAGCAGCTTAACAGGGGTTAATCAGCCCCAGCATTTT
TRBV18	NA	TRBJ1-1	TRBD1	CASSPGQGGTEAFF	TGTGCCAGCTCACCCGGACAGGGAGGGACTGAAGCTTTCTTT
TRBV18	NA	TRBJ1-1	TRBD1	CASSQGTGGSVAFF	TGTGCCAGCTCCCAAGGGACAGGGGGTAGCGTGGCTTTCTTT
TRBV7-7	NA	TRBJ2-1	TRBD1	CASSFKTGGFNEQFF	TGTGCTAGCAGCTTCAAGACAGGGGGGTTCAATGAGCAGTTCTTC
TRBV2	once	TRBJ2-5	NA	CASRRDIQETQYF	TGTGCCAGCCGCCGGGACATCCAAGAGACCCAGTACTTC
TRBV7-9	NA	TRBJ2-7	NA	CASSLAVRGGEQYF	TGTGCCAGCAGCTTAGCCGTTAGAGGGGGCGAGCAGTACTTC
TRBV6-5	NA	TRBJ2-1	NA	CASSRGASYNEQFF	TGTGCCAGCAGTCGCGGAGCCTCCTACAATGAGCAGTTCTTC
TRBV11-1	NA	TRBJ1-1	TRBD1	CASSLATGVMNTEAFF	TGTGCCAGCAGCTTAGCGACAGGGGTCATGAACACTGAAGCTTTCTTT
TRBV7-3	few	TRBJ1-1	NA	CASSLGHQNTEAFF	TGTGCCAGCAGCTTGGGACACCAGAACACTGAAGCTTTCTTT
TRBV11-2	NA	TRBJ1-1	NA	CASSLRYGRGEAFF	TGTGCCAGCAGCTTACGATATGGCAGGGGTGAAGCTTTCTTT
TRBV6-4	NA	TRBJ2-3	TRBD2	CASSDEAGDTDTQYF	TGTGCCAGCAGTGACGAAGCGGGGGACACAGATACGCAGTATTTT
TRBV5-1	NA	TRBJ2-2	NA	CASSLMTENTGELFF	TGCGCCAGCAGCTTGATGACAGAGAACACCGGGGAGCTGTTTTTT
TRBV27	NA	TRBJ2-5	TRBD2	CASRGQGTSGLPPWEETQYF	TGTGCCAGCAGGGGACAGGGGACTAGCGGGTTACCTCCATGGGAAGAGACCCAGTACTTC
TRBV11-2	NA	TRBJ1-1	NA	CASSLGRVPTEAFF	TGTGCCAGCAGCTTAGGCAGGGTTCCCACTGAAGCTTTCTTT
TRBV27	NA	TRBJ2-7	NA	CASSFSRGGEQYF	TGTGCCAGCAGTTTTTCCAGGGGTGGAGAGCAGTACTTC
TRBV7-9	NA	TRBJ1-1	NA	CASSLEGGVFEAFF	TGTGCCAGCAGCTTAGAAGGGGGGGTCTTTGAAGCTTTCTTT
TRBV11-2	NA	TRBJ1-2	TRBD1	CASSLGGQGAAYGYTF	TGTGCCAGCAGCTTAGGGGGACAGGGGGCCGCCTATGGCTACACCTTC
TRBV11-2	NA	TRBJ1-5	NA	CASSRDPGQPQHF	TGTGCCAGCAGCCGCGATCCCGGTCAGCCCCAGCATTTT
TRBV11-3	NA	TRBJ2-1	NA	CASSRGGSYNEQFF	TGTGCCAGCAGCAGGGGGGGCTCCTACAATGAGCAGTTCTTC
TRBV9	few	TRBJ2-3	NA	CASSRLGRYADTQYF	TGTGCCAGCAGTCGACTAGGCAGGTATGCAGATACGCAGTATTTT
TRBV5-1	NA	TRBJ1-1	TRBD1	CASSSQGPGTEAFF	TGCGCCAGCAGCTCACAGGGGCCGGGCACTGAAGCTTTCTTT
TRBV18	few	TRBJ1-5	NA	CASSPSGGQPQHF	TGTGCCAGCTCACCAAGCGGAGGTCAGCCCCAGCATTTT
TRBV6-1	NA	TRBJ2-1	TRBD2	CASSEAGGASYNEQFF	TGTGCCAGCAGTGAAGCGGGAGGGGCCTCCTACAATGAGCAGTTCTTC
TRBV18	once	TRBJ1-4	TRBD1	CASSPGQGSEKLFF	TGTGCCAGCTCACCTGGACAGGGAAGTGAAAAACTGTTTTTT
TRBV5-1	NA	TRBJ1-6	TRBD1	CASSYSTGENSPLHF	TGCGCCAGCAGTTATTCAACAGGGGAGAATTCACCCCTCCACTTT
TRBV21-1	NA	TRBJ2-6	NA	CASSKREGTGANVLTF	TGTGCCAGCAGCAAAAGGGAGGGCACGGGGGCCAACGTCCTGACTTTC
TRBV6-6	NA	TRBJ2-5	NA	CASSYSRETQYF	TGTGCCAGCAGTTACTCGAGGGAGACCCAGTACTTC
TRBV30	NA	TRBJ2-2	NA	CAWSSEFANTGELFF	TGTGCCTGGAGTTCGGAGTTCGCGAACACCGGGGAGCTGTTTTTT
TRBV28	once	TRBJ1-6	NA	CASSVVGTQNNSPLHF	TGTGCCAGCAGTGTCGTTGGGACACAGAATAATTCACCCCTCCACTTT
TRBV9	NA	TRBJ1-1	TRBD1	CASSVTGGAEGTEAFF	TGTGCCAGCAGCGTAACAGGGGGCGCTGAGGGCACTGAAGCTTTCTTT
TRBV5-6	NA	TRBJ2-1	TRBD2	CASSSSLGLAGPYNEQFF	TGTGCCAGCAGCTCCTCCCTCGGACTAGCGGGGCCCTACAATGAGCAGTTCTTC
TRBV7-3	NA	TRBJ2-1	TRBD2	CASSLGASGGNEQFF	TGTGCCAGCAGCTTAGGGGCTAGCGGGGGCAATGAGCAGTTCTTC
TRBV7-2	NA	TRBJ1-4	NA	CASSPRTGVGNEKLFF	TGTGCCAGCAGTCCGAGGACGGGGGTGGGTAATGAAAAACTGTTTTTT
TRBV11-2	NA	TRBJ2-7	NA	CASSLLEGPYEQYF	TGTGCCAGCAGCTTATTGGAGGGGCCCTACGAGCAGTACTTC
TRBV11-2	NA	TRBJ1-1	NA	CASSFGPSGTEAFF	TGTGCCAGCAGCTTTGGCCCCTCCGGGACAGAAGCTTTCTTT
TRBV3-1/TRBV3-2	NA	TRBJ1-1	TRBD1	CASSPQGARGEAFF	TGTGCCAGCAGCCCACAGGGGGCGCGGGGTGAAGCTTTCTTT
TRBV7-8	NA	TRBJ2-1	NA	CASSPHYNEQFF	TGTGCCAGCAGCCCCCACTACAATGAGCAGTTCTTC
TRBV30	NA	TRBJ1-2	NA	CAWRGSEVPDYTF	TGTGCCTGGAGGGGGAGTGAGGTTCCTGACTACACCTTC
TRBV6-5	NA	TRBJ2-7	TRBD1	CASKFGQGGEQYF	TGTGCCAGCAAATTCGGACAGGGTGGCGAGCAGTACTTC
TRBV28	many	TRBJ1-2	TRBD1	CASSLSLGTGLYGYTF	TGTGCCAGCAGTTTAAGCTTGGGGACAGGGCTCTATGGCTACACCTTC
TRBV7-2	NA	TRBJ2-3	TRBD2	CASSVGLATDTQYF	TGTGCCAGCAGCGTCGGACTAGCCACAGATACGCAGTATTTT
TRBV10-3	NA	TRBJ2-2	TRBD2	CAISESGLAGDSNTGELFF	TGTGCCATCAGTGAGTCGGGACTAGCGGGGGACTCGAACACCGGGGAGCTGTTTTTT
TRBV7-6	NA	TRBJ1-2	TRBD1	CASTGGTGNYGYTF	TGTGCCAGCACCGGAGGGACAGGGAACTATGGCTACACCTTC
TRBV9	NA	TRBJ1-1	TRBD1	CASSSDRGTEAFF	TGTGCCAGCAGCTCTGACAGGGGTACTGAAGCTTTCTTT
TRBV10-3	NA	TRBJ1-2	NA	CAIGESEGYGYTF	TGTGCCATCGGCGAGTCGGAGGGCTATGGCTACACCTTC
TRBV7-2	few	TRBJ1-6	TRBD1	CASHGGTGGNSPLHF	TGTGCCTCCCACGGGGGGACAGGGGGCAATTCACCCCTCCACTTT
TRBV3-1/TRBV3-2	few	TRBJ1-3	NA	CASSQPGITGNTIYF	TGTGCCAGCAGCCAGCCGGGGATTACTGGAAACACCATATATTTT
TRBV6-1	once	TRBJ1-1	NA	CASSETGRYTEAFF	TGTGCCAGCAGTGAGACTGGCCGCTACACTGAAGCTTTCTTT
TRBV5-1	few	TRBJ2-2	TRBD1	CASQGQASNTGELFF	TGCGCCAGCCAGGGACAGGCCTCGAACACCGGGGAGCTGTTTTTT
TRBV6-1	once	TRBJ1-1	NA	CASSEGNSLNTEAFF	TGTGCCAGCAGTGAAGGTAACAGTCTGAACACTGAAGCTTTCTTT
TRBV4-1	NA	TRBJ2-1	TRBD2	CASSHRVAGALKGRFF	TGCGCCAGCAGCCACAGGGTAGCGGGGGCGCTCAAAGGGAGGTTCTTC
TRBV5-1	NA	TRBJ1-1	NA	CASSLEPGRNEAFF	TGCGCCAGCAGCTTGGAGCCGGGTCGGAATGAAGCTTTCTTT